Each of the 18 T cell receptor beta chains below was sequenced from the same sample in a study of T cells after yellow fever vaccination (dated 2019 in TCRdb). Per the publication, the treatment or condition label means: live attenuated yellow fever vaccine strain. Libraries came from 5' RACE. This sample was sequenced with an Illumina NovaSeq 6000. Starting from the raw public reads, TCRdb applied fastp trimming at Q25, assembled clones with MiXCR and retained in-frame beta chains. CDR3 protein sequences are deduplicated, and each keeps its most common genes and DNA. This sample has 95,000 to 150,000 distinct CDR3 sequences in its table, and around 9.8% of those were observed once. The ten largest clones take up 30% to 50% of the sample. Sequencing was performed on CD8+ T cells sorted from PBMCs, taken on the day of the yellow fever booster vaccination. The receptors derive from a young man who received the YFV17D yellow fever vaccine.

The J gene is TRBJ2-2, the V gene TRBV4-3; 9 positions match TRBD2. The CDR3 is 16 amino acids. Germline assignment: CDR1 LGHNA and CDR2 YSLEER. With V trimmed by 5 bases and J by 4 bases, 8 bases remained unmatched. The CDR3 reads CASSKIAGAGTGELFF. CDR3 DNA: TGCGCCAGCAGCAAAATAGCGGGGGCGGGCACCGGGGAGCTGTTTTTT.

CDR3 coding DNA: TGTGCCAGCTCCTCTCCTGTGGGACAGGGAACCGATGAGCAGTTCTTC. Translated: CASSSPVGQGTDEQFF. The rearrangement links TRBV5-4 to TRBJ2-1; TRBD1 matches 9 bases. Germline V lookup: CDR1 SGHNT, CDR2 YYREEE (reference sequence). CDR3 length: 16 residues. Trimming removed 7 bases from V and 8 bases from J; junction bases left unmatched: 16.

This clonotype was counted a few times. This rearrangement joins TRBV7-8 to TRBJ2-3, with D unresolved. The CDR3 has 14 residues. The germline V gene has CDR1 SGHVS and CDR2 FQNEAQ. Trimming took 0 bases from V and 8 from J, leaving 12 bases between them. The CDR3 region is CASSLATGWVTQYF. CDR3 in DNA: TGTGCCAGCAGCTTAGCCACCGGGTGGGTTACGCAGTATTTT.

This clonotype appeared a few times. The CDR3 spells CASSGHPGADTQYF. The CDR3 DNA sequence: TGTGCCAGCAGTGGTCACCCGGGAGCAGATACGCAGTATTTT. V gene TRBV7-9 combines with J gene TRBJ2-3; a weak D match, TRBD2 (6 bases). Germline CDR1 is SEHNR and CDR2 is FQNEAQ (reference sequence). The CDR3 has 14 amino acids. V was trimmed by 6 bases and J by 4 bases, leaving 14 bases between them.

The chain links TRBV20-1 to TRBJ1-4, with 9 bases matching TRBD1. The CDR3 runs 14 residues. With 2 bases clipped from V and 6 bases from J, the junction kept 4 bases outside the gene matches. Germline CDR1 reads DFQATT; CDR2 reads SNEGSKA (reference sequence). The CDR3 DNA reads TGCAGTGCTAGATGGGGACAGGGTGATGAAAAACTGTTTTTT. Protein sequence: CSARWGQGDEKLFF.

The chain uses TRBV13 and TRBJ2-2; tentatively, D is TRBD2 (7 bases). Germline assignment: CDR1 PRHDT and CDR2 FYEKMQ (reference sequence). This CDR3 region has 14 residues. Trimming stripped 8 bases from V and 6 bases from J, with 16 bases between. The CDR3 reads CASVIGGLAGELFF. In DNA, the CDR3 is TGTGCCAGCGTGATCGGGGGGCTCGCCGGGGAGCTGTTTTTT.

This clonotype was seen a few times. J is TRBJ1-4 and V is TRBV10-3; 7 bases line up with TRBD1. This CDR3 is built from 15 residues. CDR1 and CDR2 (germline): ENHRY, SYGVKD. Unmatched junction bases numbered 15, after V lost 10 bases and J lost 7 bases. This CDR3 reads CATSRSGQNSEKLFF. The CDR3 coding sequence is TGTGCCACAAGTCGGTCGGGACAGAATTCTGAAAAACTGTTTTTT.

This clonotype was observed a few times. The chain links TRBV7-9 to TRBJ1-6; D is ambiguous. The CDR3 length is 14 residues. Between the trimmed V and J ends, which lost 3 bases and 7 bases, there was a span of 10 bases. Germline lookup yields CDR1 SEHNR and CDR2 FQNEAQ (reference sequence). DNA for the CDR3: TGTGCCAGCAGCTTCCTTGGGCAGAATTCACCCCTCCACTTT. Its translation is CASSFLGQNSPLHF. The full variable domain, with the rest looked up from reference TRBV7-9 and TRBJ1-6, is DTGVSQNPRHKITKRGQNVTFRCDPISEHNRLYWYRQTLGQGPEFLTYFQNEAQLEKSRLLSDRFSAERPKGSFSTLEIQRTEQGDSAMYLCASSFLGQNSPLHFGNGTRLTVT.

V and J are TRBV19 and TRBJ2-1, with a weak D call TRBD1 (6 bases). V gave up 5 bases and J gave up 4 bases, with 18 bases separating them. Germline V gives CDR1 LNHDA, CDR2 SQIVND (reference sequence). CDR3 length: 16 residues. CDR3 sequence: CASSLQGNGAYNEQFF. The CDR3 coding sequence is TGTGCCAGTAGTCTACAGGGAAATGGGGCTTACAATGAGCAGTTCTTC.

The chain employs TRBV27 and TRBJ2-3; 11 positions agree with TRBD2. Germline values: CDR1 MNHEY, CDR2 SMNVEV (reference sequence). This CDR3 spans 17 amino acids. J lost 2 bases, V lost 2 bases, and 6 bases had no gene match. In nucleotides, the CDR3 is TGTGCCAGCAGTTTAATTCCTAGCGGGGGGTCCACAGATACGCAGTATTTT. Its protein product is CASSLIPSGGSTDTQYF.

The table lists this clonotype with many counts. This rearrangement joins TRBV4-3 to TRBJ2-1, with 15 bases that match TRBD2. Per the germline V gene, CDR1 is LGHNA and CDR2 is YSLEER. The CDR3 sequence is 19 residues long. With 3 bases clipped from V and 10 bases from J, the junction kept 16 bases outside the gene matches. The CDR3 here is CASSQVYRGLAGGPREQFF. The DNA for the CDR3 is TGCGCCAGCAGCCAGGTCTATAGAGGACTAGCGGGGGGGCCCCGAGAGCAGTTCTTC.

Only a few counts were recorded for this clonotype. The chain joins TRBV20-1 to TRBJ1-1, with D perhaps matching TRBD1 (6 bases). Germline V CDR1 and CDR2: DFQATT, SNEGSKA (reference sequence). Trimming removed 1 base at V and 4 bases at J, with 16 bases between. The CDR3 contains 15 residues. Here the CDR3 reads CSARVRTGSGTEAFF. CDR3 bases: TGCAGTGCTAGAGTGAGAACAGGGTCGGGCACTGAAGCTTTCTTT.

Notes on this clonotype: The junction and the germline gene differ at one end; a read error may be behind it. This chain joins TRBV4-1 and TRBJ2-1; the D gene is possibly TRBD2 (6 bases). Germline V gene data show CDR1 as MGHRA and CDR2 as YSYEKL. There are 17 residues in the CDR3. DNA of the CDR3: TGCGCCAGCAGCCCCTCCCTTCTGGCGGGATTGTACAATGAGCTGTTCTTC. It codes for CASSPSLLAGLYNELFF.

In its sample, this clonotype was seen a few times. V usage is TRBV6-2 or TRBV6-3 and J usage is TRBJ1-2, with a weak D call TRBD1 (6 bases). The V end was cut by 3 bases, the J end by 7 bases, with 15 bases between. Germline V gene lookup returns CDR1 MNHEY and CDR2 SVGEGT. The CDR3 is 14 amino acids. The CDR3 protein is CASSYAGVLSGYTF. CDR3 nucleotide sequence: TGTGCCAGCAGTTATGCAGGGGTCTTATCTGGCTACACCTTC.

The CDR3 region has the DNA TGTGCCAGCAGTGAGGGGGATGGCTACACCTTC. It translates to CASSEGDGYTF. This chain uses TRBV6-4 with TRBJ1-2; D might be TRBD1 (5 bases). With 3 bases removed from V and 6 bases from J, the gap between germline ends came to 5 bases. CDR1 MRHNA and CDR2 SNTAGT come from the germline V gene. The CDR3 loop spans 11 amino acids.

This clonotype was detected only a few times. The CDR3 reads CASSTGRAGLRTGQFF. CDR3 nucleotides: TGTGCCAGCAGCACCGGACGGGCTGGACTGAGGACTGGGCAGTTCTTC. V usage is TRBV7-2 and J usage is TRBJ2-1; D is perhaps TRBD2 (5 bases). Trimming removed 5 bases from V and 12 bases from J, with 26 bases in between. CDR3 length equals 16 residues. CDR1 and CDR2 from the germline V gene are SGHTA and FQGNSA.

This clonotype was seen only a few times. CDR3 amino acids: CASSASSGGIYNEQFF. In DNA form, the CDR3 reads TGCGCCAGCAGCGCGTCTAGCGGGGGGATTTACAATGAGCAGTTCTTC. This rearrangement joins TRBV5-1 to TRBJ2-1, with 11 bases identical to TRBD2. Trimming took 4 bases from V and 4 from J; bases not matched to a gene: 7. Germline V gene sequence: CDR1 SGHRS, CDR2 YFSETQ. This CDR3 region has 16 residues.

This clonotype was seen at least ten times. The chain carries TRBV5-4 and TRBJ1-1; D perhaps matches TRBD1 (6 bases). This CDR3 is 16 amino acids long. Germline V gene lookup returns CDR1 SGHNT and CDR2 YYREEE (reference sequence). V was trimmed by 5 bases and J by 1 base, leaving 18 bases between them. The CDR3 DNA is TGTGCCAGCAGGCGCATAGGGGGACAAAAGAACACTGAAGCTTTCTTT. Its translation: CASRRIGGQKNTEAFF.